This is a list of T cell receptor beta chains from one sample in a study of shared clonotypes between healthy human individuals. Produced via immunoSEQ multiplex PCR; TCRdb's table is partial and in-frame only. Of over a million clones in the sample, over 95% were seen once. Material: naive CD4+ T cells sorted from blood. The origin of the receptors is a man aged 25 to 45 in good health. CDR3s include the opening cysteine and the closing phenylalanine or tryptophan. Each record gives: clone size, D gene, V gene, J gene, CDR3 protein, CDR3 DNA. D genes are given only for firm matches. The size of a clone is reported for some rows only, either as once, few or many, or as a class for expanded clones.

-	TRBD2	TRBV25-1	TRBJ2-7	CASSGSASGSLSYEQYF	TGTGCCAGCAGCGGGTCAGCTAGCGGGAGCCTCTCCTACGAGCAGTACTTC
-	-	TRBV5-1	TRBJ2-6	CASSATGSGANVLTF	TGCGCCAGCAGCGCTACAGGGTCTGGGGCCAACGTCCTGACTTTC
-	TRBD2	TRBV5-4	TRBJ2-3	CASSSKKGGQTEPDTQYF	TGTGCCAGCAGCTCCAAAAAGGGAGGGCAGACTGAACCAGATACGCAGTATTTT
-	-	TRBV19	TRBJ2-7	CASSPFVGLNEQYF	TGTGCCAGTAGTCCGTTTGTTGGGCTAAACGAGCAGTACTTC
-	-	TRBV28	TRBJ2-5	CASSKVGRETQYF	TGTGCCAGCAGTAAAGTTGGTAGGGAGACCCAGTACTTC
-	-	TRBV15	TRBJ2-5	CATSRARGGETQYF	TGTGCCACCAGCAGAGCCAGGGGTGGGGAGACCCAGTACTTC
-	TRBD1	TRBV7-9	TRBJ1-5	CASSPRDSGNQPQHF	TGTGCCAGCAGCCCACGGGACAGTGGAAATCAGCCCCAGCATTTT
-	-	TRBV18	TRBJ1-2	CASSSRGPNYGYTF	TGTGCCAGCTCATCCAGGGGTCCTAACTATGGCTACACCTTC
-	-	TRBV10-3	TRBJ1-2	CAISGLGGAGGYTF	TGTGCCATCAGTGGTCTGGGGGGCGCAGGTGGCTACACCTTC
-	-	TRBV5-4	TRBJ2-5	CASSLGTAQETQYF	TGTGCCAGCAGCTTGGGAACGGCTCAAGAGACCCAGTACTTC
once	-	TRBV5-5	TRBJ2-1	CASSPGFTYNEQFF	TGTGCCAGCAGCCCAGGATTTACCTACAATGAGCAGTTCTTC
-	TRBD1	TRBV12-5	TRBJ2-5	CASGLVLGTGNFETQYF	TGTGCTAGTGGTTTGGTCCTCGGGACAGGAAATTTTGAGACCCAGTACTTC
-	-	TRBV30	TRBJ1-2	CAWGPDNYGYTF	TGTGCCTGGGGCCCCGACAACTATGGCTACACCTTC
-	-	TRBV7-2	TRBJ2-4	CASSLREVGIQYF	TGTGCCAGCAGCTTGAGAGAGGTGGGCATTCAGTACTTC
-	-	TRBV28	TRBJ1-1	CASSFRPGLAFF	TGTGCCAGCAGTTTCCGTCCAGGGTTGGCTTTCTTT
-	-	TRBV5-1	TRBJ2-5	CASSVIGTGLYQETQYF	TGCGCCAGCAGTGTGATCGGAACGGGACTGTACCAAGAGACCCAGTACTTC
-	-	TRBV5-1	TRBJ2-5	CASSLRGLTAEETQYF	TGCGCCAGCAGCTTGAGGGGACTTACGGCCGAAGAGACCCAGTACTTC
-	TRBD2	TRBV5-4	TRBJ2-7	CASSRPGTSGVYEQYF	TGTGCCAGCAGCCGTCCCGGGACTAGCGGGGTGTACGAGCAGTACTTC
-	-	TRBV7-7	TRBJ2-1	CASSLGGSGYNEQFF	TGTGCTAGCAGCTTAGGCGGAAGCGGGTACAATGAGCAGTTCTTC
-	-	TRBV28	TRBJ1-2	CASSPRHGYTF	TGTGCCAGCAGTCCGAGGCATGGCTACACCTTC
-	-	TRBV15	TRBJ2-7	CATSTDRKGSYEQYF	TGTGCCACCAGTACGGATCGGAAAGGGTCCTACGAGCAGTACTTC
-	TRBD2	TRBV5-4	TRBJ2-1	CAGGDGYYNEQFF	TGTGCCGGGGGGGACGGATACTACAATGAGCAGTTCTTC
-	-	TRBV4-1	TRBJ2-2	CASSTGPWVGNTGELFF	TGCGCCAGCAGCACGGGCCCGTGGGTTGGAAACACCGGGGAGCTGTTTTTT
-	-	TRBV2	TRBJ1-5	CARSAGNGQPQHF	TGTGCCAGAAGTGCAGGGAACGGTCAGCCCCAGCATTTT
-	TRBD1	TRBV25-1	TRBJ1-4	CASSDDRAFNEKLFF	TGTGCCAGCAGTGATGACAGGGCCTTTAATGAAAAACTGTTTTTT
-	-	TRBV10-2	TRBJ2-2	CASIFNTGELFF	TGCGCCAGCATTTTTAACACCGGGGAGCTGTTTTTT
-	-	TRBV7-9	TRBJ2-7	CASSSQTGDSYEQYF	TGTGCCAGCAGCTCCCAGACAGGCGACTCCTACGAGCAGTACTTC
-	-	TRBV7-3	TRBJ2-1	CASSLNKGNEQFF	TGTGCCAGCAGCTTAAATAAAGGCAATGAGCAGTTCTTC
-	-	TRBV27	TRBJ2-7	CASSPLGYEQYF	TGTGCCAGCAGTCCGCTCGGCTACGAGCAGTACTTC
-	TRBD2	TRBV7-9	TRBJ2-1	CASSLALSGSFNEQFF	TGTGCCAGCAGCTTAGCCTTGAGCGGGAGCTTCAATGAGCAGTTCTTC
-	-	TRBV7-7	TRBJ2-7	CASSYSPSYEQYF	TGTGCTAGCAGCTATTCGCCCTCCTACGAGCAGTACTTC